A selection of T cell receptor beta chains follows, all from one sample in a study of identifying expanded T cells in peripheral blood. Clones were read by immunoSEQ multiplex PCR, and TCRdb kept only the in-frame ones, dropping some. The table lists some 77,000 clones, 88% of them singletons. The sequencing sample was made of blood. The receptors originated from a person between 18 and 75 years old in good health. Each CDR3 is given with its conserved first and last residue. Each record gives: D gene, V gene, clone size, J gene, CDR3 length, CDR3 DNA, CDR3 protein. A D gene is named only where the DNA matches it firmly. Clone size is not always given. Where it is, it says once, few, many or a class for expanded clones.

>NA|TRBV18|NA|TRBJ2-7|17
TGTGCCAGCTCACCGTTGAGGGGCGGAGGGGGCTTCTACGAGCAGTACTTC
CASSPLRGGGGFYEQYF
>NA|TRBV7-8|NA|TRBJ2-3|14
TGTGCCAGCAGGGCCAGCATAAGCACAGATACGCAGTATTTT
CASRASISTDTQYF
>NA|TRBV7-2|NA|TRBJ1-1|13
TGTGCCAGCAGCTTTACCCTGAACACTGAAGCTTTCTTT
CASSFTLNTEAFF
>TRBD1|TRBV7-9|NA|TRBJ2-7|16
TGTGCCAGCAGCTTAGGTACAGGGGAAAAATCCTACGAGCAGTACTTC
CASSLGTGEKSYEQYF
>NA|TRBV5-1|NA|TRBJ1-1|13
TGCGCCAGCAGCACGGGTCATGGCACTGAAGCTTTCTTT
CASSTGHGTEAFF
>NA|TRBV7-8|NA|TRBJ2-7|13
TGTGCCAGCAGCTTTGGCCGCGGCTACGAGCAGTACTTC
CASSFGRGYEQYF
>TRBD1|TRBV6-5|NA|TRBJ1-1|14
TGTGCCAGCAGTTCCGAGACAGGGGGAACTGAAGCTTTCTTT
CASSSETGGTEAFF
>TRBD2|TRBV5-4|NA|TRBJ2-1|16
TGTGCCAGCAGCCCGGGACTAGCGGGTATTTACAATGAGCAGTTCTTC
CASSPGLAGIYNEQFF
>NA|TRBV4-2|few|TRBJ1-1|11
TGTGCCAGCAGCCAGGGTACGGAAGCTTTCTTT
CASSQGTEAFF
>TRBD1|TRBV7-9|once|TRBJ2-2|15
TGTGCCAGCAGCTCCAGGACAGGGGAGGCCGGGGAGCTGTTTTTT
CASSSRTGEAGELFF
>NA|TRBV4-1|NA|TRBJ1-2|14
TGCGCCAGCAGCCAAGGAAGTCAGTTTTATGGCTACACCTTC
CASSQGSQFYGYTF
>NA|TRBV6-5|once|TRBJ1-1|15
TGTGCCAGCAGCGTTATAAGGGGAGGGGACACTGAAGCTTTCTTT
CASSVIRGGDTEAFF
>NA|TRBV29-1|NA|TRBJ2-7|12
TGCAGCGTTGAAGAGCCGGGGGACGAGCAGTACTTC
CSVEEPGDEQYF
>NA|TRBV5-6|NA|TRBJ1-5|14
TGTGCCAGCAGCAAACTCGTACAGCATCAGCCCCAGCATTTT
CASSKLVQHQPQHF
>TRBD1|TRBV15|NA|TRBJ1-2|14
TGTGCCACCAGTCAGGACAGGGGTAACTATGGCTACACCTTC
CATSQDRGNYGYTF
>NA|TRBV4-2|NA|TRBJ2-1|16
TGTGCCAGCAGCCAAGTGGGGGGGACAGATTACAATGAGCAGTTCTTC
CASSQVGGTDYNEQFF
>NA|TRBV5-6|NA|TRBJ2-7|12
TGTGCCAGCAGCTTAAGTGGGGGCGAGCAGTACTTC
CASSLSGGEQYF
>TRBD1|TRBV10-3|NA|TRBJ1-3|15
TGTGCCATCAGTCTTGGGACAGGCTATGGAAACACCATATATTTT
CAISLGTGYGNTIYF
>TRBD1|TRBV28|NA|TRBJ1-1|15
TGTGCCGTTGGCGGGGCAGGGGGCTCAAACACTGAAGCTTTCTTT
CAVGGAGGSNTEAFF
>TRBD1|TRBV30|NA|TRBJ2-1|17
TGTGCCTGGAGTGGGACAGGGGTTTCAAGGTCCTACAATGAGCAGTTCTTC
CAWSGTGVSRSYNEQFF